The 11 T cell receptor beta chains in this list originate from one sample, sequenced in a study of cytomegalovirus exposure and HLA in healthy donors (dated by TCRdb to about 2017). Library prep was done by the immunoSEQ multiplex PCR assay. As stored in TCRdb, this immuneACCESS dataset retains in-frame rearrangements with V and J assigned. A fraction of the clones does not appear; measured against another copy, unresolved V genes explain less than half of the discrepancy, and the remainder lacks a known reason. The sample table contains some 110,000 clones; only one count was recorded for 94% of them. The top ten hold around 1.3% of the sample. The sequenced material came from PBMCs. These receptors originate from a woman under 30 in good health and CMV-seronegative.

The count of this clone is one. The chain recombines TRBV19 with TRBJ1-2; D perhaps matches TRBD1 (5 bases). Germline V lookup: CDR1 LNHDA, CDR2 SQIVND (reference sequence). The V end lost 3 bases, the J end lost 4 bases, and 9 bases lay between the germline ends. The CDR3 totals 13 residues. The CDR3 DNA reads TGTGCCAGTAGTATCTCTGACAGCTATGGCTACACCTTC. Encoded protein: CASSISDSYGYTF.

This clone occurred many times. This chain uses TRBV7-9 with TRBJ2-2; perhaps TRBD2 as D (6 bases). CDR3 length: 14 amino acids. Looked up from germline, CDR1 is SEHNR and CDR2 is FQNEAQ (reference sequence). The V gene lost 3 bases and the J gene lost 6 bases, with 11 bases spanning the gap. The CDR3 DNA reads TGTGCCAGCAGCTTGGGCGGAGGGGCCGGGGAGCTGTTTTTT. Amino acid sequence: CASSLGGGAGELFF.

This chain links TRBV6-5 with TRBJ1-6; 9 positions match TRBD1. V trimming: 5 bases; J trimming: 14 bases; junction bases outside the gene matches: 7. Germline CDR1 reads MNHEY; CDR2 reads SVGAGI. This CDR3 is 13 amino acids long. The CDR3 DNA reads TGTGCCAGCAGTGACAGGGGGAGTATATCCCTCCACTTT. Translation: CASSDRGSISLHF.

V and J are TRBV25-1 and TRBJ1-1, with 9 bases matching TRBD1. This CDR3 region has 16 residues. V dropped 6 bases and J dropped 5; count of bases not matched to a gene: 13. The germline gives CDR1 MGHDK, CDR2 SYGVNS. CDR3 sequence: CASSSEGQGRWTEAFF. DNA for the CDR3: TGTGCCAGCAGCTCTGAGGGACAGGGAAGGTGGACTGAAGCTTTCTTT.

The rearrangement links TRBV20-1 to TRBJ2-5; D uncertain. V lost 8 bases to trimming and J lost 7 bases, with 5 bases between them. There are 8 residues in the CDR3. From germline, CDR1 is DFQATT and CDR2 SNEGSKA (reference sequence). DNA of the CDR3: TGCAGTTCAGGGACCCAGTACTTC. Its protein product is CSSGTQYF.

The rearrangement links TRBV27 to TRBJ2-7, with D perhaps matching TRBD2 (6 bases). The CDR3 totals 16 residues. Germline V gene lookup returns CDR1 MNHEY and CDR2 SMNVEV (reference sequence). V shed 0 bases and J shed 4 bases, with 16 bases lying between them. In DNA form, the CDR3 reads TGTGCCAGCAGTTTATCAGGGTGGGACTTCCCTTACGAGCAGTACTTC. Translation: CASSLSGWDFPYEQYF.

The CDR3 bases are TGTGCCATCGTCCAGGGGCTCACAGATACGCAGTATTTT. This gives the protein CAIVQGLTDTQYF. The chain couples TRBV10-3 to TRBJ2-3; D may be TRBD1 (6 bases). The germline gives CDR1 ENHRY, CDR2 SYGVKD. This CDR3 region has 13 residues. Trimming cost V 8 bases and J 2 bases, with 11 bases left between them.

CDR3 coding DNA: TGTGCCAGCAGCGCCGACAGGGCGACTGAAGCTTTCTTT. Its translation is CASSADRATEAFF. The chain is built from TRBV7-9 and TRBJ1-1; the match to TRBD1 covers 7 bases. Per germline, CDR1 SEHNR and CDR2 FQNEAQ (reference sequence). This CDR3 comprises 13 residues. Trimming removed 5 bases from V and 5 bases from J; junction bases left unmatched: 5. Drawing the rest from reference TRBV7-9 and TRBJ1-1, the complete variable domain is DTGVSQNPRHKITKRGQNVTFRCDPISEHNRLYWYRQTLGQGPEFLTYFQNEAQLEKSRLLSDRFSAERPKGSFSTLEIQRTEQGDSAMYLCASSADRATEAFFGQGTRLTVV.

The J gene is TRBJ1-2, the V gene TRBV28; TRBD1 matches 7 bases. The CDR3 spans 18 residues. The germline V gene has CDR1 MDHEN and CDR2 SYDVKM. Trimming took 5 bases from V and 2 from J; bases not matched to a gene: 17. This chain's CDR3 is CASSQNTGESSRNYGYTF. The DNA for the CDR3 is TGTGCCAGCAGTCAAAACACAGGGGAAAGTTCTCGAAACTATGGCTACACCTTC.

This chain connects TRBV21-1 to TRBJ2-7; the D call TRBD1 from the table was never checked on the DNA. TRBV21-1 is described as a pseudogene. CDR3 length equals 16 residues. CDR3: CASSKVVTGGYRVQYF. DNA of the CDR3: TGTGCCAGCAGCAAAGTCGTCACAGGGGGTTATCGTGTGCAGTACTTC.

The gene calls are TRBV27 and TRBJ1-2; 7 bases align to TRBD1. The CDR3 is 16 residues long. The junction had 15 bases not matched to a gene; V was cut back by 6 bases and J by 5 bases. The germline gives CDR1 MNHEY, CDR2 SMNVEV (reference sequence). This CDR3 is CASRQGYGTVGYGYTF. DNA of the CDR3: TGTGCCAGCAGGCAGGGATACGGGACAGTCGGTTATGGCTACACCTTC.